This T cell receptor (beta chain) appears in the sequencing data of a study of Ad26.COV2.S vaccination and SARS-CoV-2 variants. Study background: Donor got 5x10^10 or 1x10^11 viral particles of Ad26.COV2.S.

Noted treatment: roughly 19 received Ad26.COV2.S at low or high dose, single or two shots; about 5 received placebo; per-sample allocation not given. Collection of the samples took place on day 63 after the first injection of vaccine or placebo. Notes on this clone: What it recognizes is unknown.

Assay used: immunoSEQ multiplex PCR; TCRdb lists only in-frame clones, some missing. The sample lists around 450,000 clones; approximately 89% were seen once. General observations from the study: Vaccine recipients showed a spike-specific TCR breadth that was higher than in placebo recipients. After vaccination, reports described spike-specific CD8+ and CD4+ T cell responses as showing substantial breadth.

This sequence was found in a person between 18 and 65 years old who received the Ad26.COV2.S COVID-19 vaccine or a placebo. Sequences were derived from peripheral blood, sampled in a trial of Ad26.COV2.S vaccine versus placebo.

The chain's CDR3 is CASSLDSLTYEQYF. CDR3 bases: TGCGCCAGCAGCTTGGACAGCCTAACCTACGAGCAGTACTTC. This chain joins TRBV5-1 and TRBJ2-7; D not certain. The ends were cut back, 0 bases at V and 2 bases at J, with 9 bases in the middle. The CDR3 is 14 amino acids. The germline gives CDR1 SGHRS, CDR2 YFSETQ.